Listed below are T cell receptor beta chains from one sample, sequenced in a study of Graves' ophthalmopathy and Graves' hyperthyroidism. Using its own MiXCR run on the multiplex PCR reads, TCRdb lists one record per CDR3 protein. Of 200,000 to 300,000 distinct CDR3 sequences detected, about 46% appear once; the ten largest clones hold less than 50%. Sequences were obtained from peripheral blood. The receptors come from an adult man with Graves' ophthalmopathy. Both conserved end residues are part of each CDR3. Fields, in order: D gene, V gene, J gene, clone size, CDR3 protein, CDR3 DNA. The D gene is left open where the match is weak. A clone size is listed for some rows: how often the clone was seen (once, few, many), or a class if it is expanded.

TRBD2	TRBV9	TRBJ2-2	-	CASSVSGGGPYTGELFF	TGTGCCAGCAGCGTCTCTGGGGGGGGACCATACACCGGGGAGCTGTTTTTT
-	TRBV2	TRBJ2-5	-	CASRPRQGRGESEETQYF	TGTGCCAGCAGGCCCCGACAGGGCCGGGGGGAGAGCGAAGAGACCCAGTACTTC
-	TRBV5-1	TRBJ1-1	-	CASSPQPGNTEAFF	TGCGCCAGCAGCCCGCAGCCGGGGAACACTGAAGCTTTCTTT
TRBD1	TRBV19	TRBJ1-5	few	CASIRDSSSHSNQPQHF	TGTGCCAGTATACGGGACAGCTCCTCCCATAGCAATCAGCCCCAGCATTTT
-	TRBV7-9	TRBJ1-5	-	CASSRDTNQPQHF	TGTGCCAGTTCCCGGGACACTAATCAGCCCCAGCATTTT
-	TRBV19	TRBJ1-6	few	CASSIDPGTNSPLHF	TGTGCCAGTAGTATAGATCCGGGAACTAATTCACCCCTCCACTTT
TRBD2	TRBV20-1	TRBJ2-7	few	CSARGASGYEQYF	TGCAGTGCTAGAGGGGCTAGCGGCTACGAGCAGTACTTC
TRBD1	TRBV20-1	TRBJ2-7	-	CSASGVQGAEGNEQYF	TGCAGTGCTAGCGGAGTACAGGGGGCGGAGGGGAACGAGCAGTACTTC
-	TRBV2	TRBJ1-6	few	CASNQGISPLHF	TGTGCCAGCAATCAGGGGATTTCACCCCTCCACTTT
-	TRBV7-3	TRBJ2-5	-	CASSPLGAETQYF	TGCGCCAGCAGTCCTTTGGGTGCAGAGACCCAGTACTTC
TRBD2	TRBV4-2	TRBJ2-2	-	CASSRRGEGTGELFF	TGTGCCAGCAGCCGGCGGGGGGAAGGCACCGGGGAGCTGTTTTTT
-	TRBV29-1	TRBJ2-3	-	CSTLGGTLTDTQYF	TGCAGCACCCTGGGGGGTACCCTCACAGATACGCAGTATTTT
TRBD1	TRBV5-1	TRBJ1-1	-	CASSLVFRGQGNTEAFF	TGCGCCAGCAGCTTAGTATTCCGGGGACAGGGAAACACTGAAGCTTTCTTT
TRBD1	TRBV7-9	TRBJ1-4	-	CASSSRQGNEKLFF	TGTGCCAGCAGCTCAAGACAGGGCAATGAAAAACTGTTTTTT
-	TRBV9	TRBJ1-1	-	CASSVDIRVGEAFF	TGTGCCAGCAGCGTAGATATCAGGGTAGGTGAAGCTTTCTTT
-	TRBV7-2	TRBJ1-1	-	CASSWGSGTPSEAFF	TGTGCCAGCAGCTGGGGTTCCGGGACACCTAGTGAAGCTTTCTTT
-	TRBV10-3	TRBJ1-1	few	CASSYKGTEAFF	TGTGCCAGCAGTTACAAAGGCACTGAAGCTTTCTTT
-	TRBV7-8	TRBJ1-5	-	CASSLRYSNQPQHF	TGTGCCAGCAGCTTGAGGTATAGCAATCAGCCCCAGCATTTT
-	TRBV4-2	TRBJ2-7	few	CASSPHGFYEQYF	TGTGCCAGCAGCCCCCACGGATTCTACGAGCAGTACTTC
-	TRBV11-2	TRBJ2-5	few	CASSLDTLIETQYF	TGTGCCAGCAGCTTAGACACCCTGATAGAGACCCAGTACTTC
TRBD1	TRBV5-1	TRBJ2-6	-	CASSFPTGTNVLTF	TGCGCCAGCAGCTTCCCGACAGGGACCAACGTCCTGACTTTC
TRBD1	TRBV29-1	TRBJ1-1	many	CSVEGTGGLGTEAFF	TGCAGCGTTGAAGGGACAGGGGGCCTAGGCACTGAAGCTTTCTTT
-	TRBV20-1	TRBJ1-1	-	CSAEGEESSTEAFF	TGCAGTGCTGAAGGGGAGGAATCTAGCACAGAAGCTTTCTTT
-	TRBV28	TRBJ2-7	few	CASSPSRGTYEQYF	TGTGCCAGCAGTCCTTCCCGAGGTACCTACGAGCAGTACTTC
TRBD1	TRBV19	TRBJ2-7	few	CASRTGGGEQYF	TGTGCCAGTAGGACAGGGGGCGGCGAGCAGTACTTC
-	TRBV5-8	TRBJ2-7	-	CASSQTAPRYEQYF	TGTGCCAGCAGCCAGACGGCGCCCAGGTACGAGCAGTACTTC
TRBD1	TRBV4-1	TRBJ2-2	-	CASSLEQGATNTGELFF	TGCGCCAGCAGCCTTGAACAGGGGGCCACGAACACCGGGGAGCTGTTTTTT
-	TRBV7-2	TRBJ1-2	-	CASSSGTVIFGYTF	TGTGCCAGCAGCTCGGGGACGGTTATCTTTGGCTACACCTTC
TRBD1	TRBV9	TRBJ2-2	-	CASSERPPGRGLGGELFF	TGTGCCAGCAGCGAGAGGCCCCCAGGCAGGGGGCTTGGCGGGGAGCTGTTTTTT
TRBD1	TRBV7-9	TRBJ2-6	few	CASSLASGTGDFTGANVLTF	TGTGCCAGCAGCTTAGCTTCCGGGACAGGGGATTTTACGGGGGCCAACGTCCTGACTTTC
-	TRBV7-8	TRBJ2-6	-	CASSLVGGANVLTF	TGTGCCAGCAGCTTAGTCGGTGGGGCCAACGTCCTGACTTTC
-	TRBV5-1	TRBJ1-5	-	CASSLDGGSNQPQHF	TGCGCCAGCAGCTTGGATGGGGGAAGCAATCAGCCCCAGCATTTT
-	TRBV10-3	TRBJ1-2	-	CAISEAHQGRYGYTF	TGTGCCATCAGTGAAGCGCATCAGGGGAGATATGGCTACACCTTC
-	TRBV4-1	TRBJ1-2	few	CASSQAWMDYGYTF	TGCGCCAGCAGCCAAGCGTGGATGGACTATGGCTACACCTTC
-	TRBV29-1	TRBJ1-2	many	CSVEHAGVGGYTF	TGCAGCGTTGAACACGCGGGGGTCGGTGGCTACACCTTC
-	TRBV2	TRBJ1-1	-	CASRQTPMMNTEAFF	TGTGCCAGTCGACAGACCCCCATGATGAACACTGAAGCTTTCTTT
TRBD1	TRBV29-1	TRBJ1-2	-	CSVTGTGGYTF	TGCAGCGTTACCGGGACAGGGGGCTACACCTTC
-	TRBV9	TRBJ1-1	-	CTSSVALNTEAFF	TGTACCAGCAGCGTAGCCCTGAACACTGAAGCTTTCTTT
TRBD2	TRBV14	TRBJ2-5	-	CASGQDWLAGVLETQYF	TGTGCCAGCGGCCAAGATTGGCTAGCGGGAGTGTTAGAGACCCAGTACTTC
-	TRBV19	TRBJ2-2	-	CASSIRTVNTGELFF	TGTGCCAGTAGTATACGGACGGTGAACACCGGGGAGCTGTTTTTT
-	TRBV7-2	TRBJ1-5	-	CASSLGGDRNQPQHF	TGTGCCAGCAGCTTAGGGGGGGACCGTAATCAGCCCCAGCATTTT
TRBD1	TRBV28	TRBJ1-5	-	CASRLGTGQGQPQHF	TGTGCCAGCAGGTTAGGGACAGGGCAGGGCCAGCCCCAGCATTTT
TRBD2	TRBV11-3	TRBJ2-7	-	CASSLDVAGTYEQYF	TGTGCCAGCAGCTTAGATGTAGCGGGGACCTACGAGCAGTACTTC